This is a list of T cell receptor beta chains from one sample in a study of T cells in Graves' hyperthyroidism and ophthalmopathy. One entry per CDR3 protein, called by TCRdb with MiXCR from the multiplex PCR reads. This table holds a few hundred thousand distinct CDR3 sequences, around 19% found once. The specimen was blood. Source of these receptors: a man aged 40-49 years with Graves' hyperthyroidism. Each CDR3 is given with its conserved first and last residue. The D gene is left open where the match is weak. A clone size is listed for some rows: how often the clone was seen (once, few, many), or a class if it is expanded.

d_call	cdr3_length	clone_size	v_call	j_call	cdr3_nt	cdr3_aa
NA	14	many	TRBV3-1	TRBJ1-1	TGTGCCAGCAGCCCCCGAGATAGGGAGACTGAAGCTTTCTTT	CASSPRDRETEAFF
NA	14	many	TRBV7-2	TRBJ1-2	TGTGCCAGCAGCTTAGGTCCCCGGTTGAGCGGCTACACCTTC	CASSLGPRLSGYTF
NA	14	many	TRBV7-2	TRBJ2-3	TGTGCCAGCAGCCTCATAGTAAGCACAGATACGCAGTATTTT	CASSLIVSTDTQYF
TRBD1	16	many	TRBV20-1	TRBJ2-7	TGCAGTGCTAGAGATCTGAGACAGGGGGCAACCTACGAGCAGTACTTC	CSARDLRQGATYEQYF
NA	12	few	TRBV30	TRBJ2-1	TGTGCTGCCGGGACTGAATACAATGAGCAGTTCTTC	CAAGTEYNEQFF
NA	12	NA	TRBV20-1	TRBJ2-7	TGCAGTGCTAACCGGGACTCAGGCGGGCAGTACTTC	CSANRDSGGQYF
TRBD1	13	NA	TRBV7-9	TRBJ2-7	TGTGCCAGCAGCTTAGGACAGGGGGGCGAGCAGTACTTC	CASSLGQGGEQYF
NA	12	many	TRBV14	TRBJ2-1	TGTGCCAGCAGCCAAGTGTACACTGAGCAGTTCTTC	CASSQVYTEQFF
TRBD1	15	many	TRBV7-2	TRBJ2-2	TGTGCCAGCAGCTTTTGGACAGGGCAGCACGGGGAGCTGTTTTTT	CASSFWTGQHGELFF
NA	12	many	TRBV24-1	TRBJ2-1	TGTGCCACAGGGGAAGGGAAAAATGAGCAGTTCTTC	CATGEGKNEQFF
NA	12	many	TRBV5-1	TRBJ2-7	TGCGCCAGCAGGGCGGGACGCGGCGAGCAGTACTTC	CASRAGRGEQYF
NA	16	many	TRBV12-3/TRBV12-4	TRBJ1-1	TGTGCCAGCAGTTTAGGGAGCGGGGATTCGGGGTCTGAAGCTTTCTTT	CASSLGSGDSGSEAFF
TRBD1	13	NA	TRBV27	TRBJ1-6	TGTGCCACCCGGACAGGTTCCGATTCACCCCTCCACTTT	CATRTGSDSPLHF
NA	13	many	TRBV20-1	TRBJ1-5	TGCAGTGCTTTGAGGACAGAGAATCAGCCCCAGCATTTT	CSALRTENQPQHF
NA	19	few	TRBV7-3	TRBJ2-7	TGTGCCAGCAGCGCAACCGGGACTCCAACCAAAGAGGGGATTTACGAGCAGTACTTC	CASSATGTPTKEGIYEQYF
TRBD1	16	NA	TRBV18	TRBJ2-5	TGTGCCAGCTCACCACTTGGGACAGGGGGACTCGAGACCCAGTACTTC	CASSPLGTGGLETQYF
TRBD1	11	many	TRBV30	TRBJ2-5	TGTGCCTGTCTTGCGGGACAGGGCGAGTACTTC	CACLAGQGEYF
NA	14	many	TRBV5-1	TRBJ1-5	TGCGCCAGCAGCTTGGGGCCAGCCGGCCAGCCCCAGCATTTT	CASSLGPAGQPQHF
TRBD1	18	few	TRBV3-1	TRBJ1-3	TGTGCCAGCAGGGGGGTCGGGACAGGGGTACTGTCTGGAAACACCATATATTTT	CASRGVGTGVLSGNTIYF
NA	15	few	TRBV24-1	TRBJ2-3	TGTGCCACCAGTGATCACGGGACCTCCACAGATACGCAGTATTTT	CATSDHGTSTDTQYF
TRBD2	16	NA	TRBV2	TRBJ2-3	TGTGCCAGCAGTGTGCGGACTAGCGGGACTGGAGATACGCAGTATTTT	CASSVRTSGTGDTQYF
NA	12	NA	TRBV9	TRBJ2-3	TGTGCCAGCAGCCCTGAGAGAGATACGCAGTATTTT	CASSPERDTQYF
TRBD1	13	many	TRBV5-1	TRBJ2-7	TGCGCCAGCAGCTTGGAAGGGGGCCAGGAGCAGTACTTC	CASSLEGGQEQYF
NA	16	NA	TRBV7-3	TRBJ2-3	TGTGCCAGCAGCCAACGCCGCGGGGCTAGCACAGATACGCAGTATTTT	CASSQRRGASTDTQYF
NA	14	NA	TRBV7-9	TRBJ2-7	TGTGCCAGCAGCTTAGACAGGCAGCTCGACGAGCAGTACTTC	CASSLDRQLDEQYF
TRBD1	14	many	TRBV7-8	TRBJ1-5	TGTGCCAGCATCGGGACAGGGCTGGGTCAGCCCCAGCATTTT	CASIGTGLGQPQHF
TRBD2	15	many	TRBV6-2/TRBV6-3	TRBJ2-3	TGTGCCAGCAGTATTTGGGGGGGACTCACAGATACGCAGTATTTT	CASSIWGGLTDTQYF
TRBD1	15	many	TRBV6-1	TRBJ1-2	TGTGCCAGCAGTTCGACAACAGGGGGCGGCTATGGCTACACCTTC	CASSSTTGGGYGYTF
TRBD2	16	many	TRBV28	TRBJ2-2	TGTGCCAGCAGTTTGTACGGGGGGGAGAACACCGGGGAGCTGTTTTTT	CASSLYGGENTGELFF
TRBD2	15	once	TRBV12-3/TRBV12-4	TRBJ2-3	TGTGCCAGCAGTTTATGGCGGGGGGCCACAGATACGCAGTATTTT	CASSLWRGATDTQYF
NA	15	many	TRBV6-2/TRBV6-3	TRBJ2-5	TGTGCCAGCAGCCTTAGGGCGCCGAGGGGGGTGACCCAGTACTTC	CASSLRAPRGVTQYF
NA	13	few	TRBV5-4	TRBJ1-1	TGTGCCAGCAGCGGGGGGCGTCGCACTGAAGCTTTCTTT	CASSGGRRTEAFF
TRBD1	16	NA	TRBV9	TRBJ1-4	TGTGCCAGCAGCTCACGTCCCGGGACAGAAAATGAAAAACTGTTTTTT	CASSSRPGTENEKLFF
NA	16	few	TRBV5-6	TRBJ2-3	TGTGCCAGCAGCTTGGGAGGGTCCGGTGTCGGTGATACGCAGTATTTT	CASSLGGSGVGDTQYF
NA	16	many	TRBV6-1	TRBJ1-2	TGTGCCAGCAGCCCGGGTTTTTTAGGCCCTAACTATGGCTACACCTTC	CASSPGFLGPNYGYTF
NA	13	many	TRBV28	TRBJ1-5	TGTGCCAGCCTGACACTTACCAATCAGCCCCAGCATTTT	CASLTLTNQPQHF
NA	13	few	TRBV19	TRBJ1-5	TGTGCCAGTAGCGAGACAGTGAGTCAGCCCCAGCATTTT	CASSETVSQPQHF
NA	13	NA	TRBV7-3	TRBJ2-1	TGTGCCAGCAGCTTAGTCTTCCAGAATGAGCAGTTCTTC	CASSLVFQNEQFF
NA	15	NA	TRBV20-1	TRBJ2-7	TGCAGTGCTAAAGGACACCCCTACCCCTCCTACGAGCAGTACTTC	CSAKGHPYPSYEQYF
NA	11	many	TRBV11-2	TRBJ2-1	TGTGCCAGCAGCCCAGCAAATGAGCAGTTCTTC	CASSPANEQFF
TRBD2	18	many	TRBV5-5	TRBJ2-1	TGTGCCAGCAGTCGAGGTCCCGGGACTAGCGGGGGTTCATATGAGCAGTTCTTC	CASSRGPGTSGGSYEQFF
NA	14	many	TRBV6-5	TRBJ2-5	TGTGCCAGCGAGGACTTACGGGGGGCAGAGACCCAGTACTTC	CASEDLRGAETQYF
TRBD2	14	few	TRBV19	TRBJ2-7	TGTGCCAGTACCGGGACTAGCGGAACCTACGAGCAGTACTTC	CASTGTSGTYEQYF
TRBD1	15	many	TRBV5-1	TRBJ2-7	TGCGCCAGCAGCCCCGACAGGGGCGGCGGGAACGAGCAGTACTTC	CASSPDRGGGNEQYF
TRBD1	18	many	TRBV2	TRBJ1-2	TGTGCCAGCAGGGGATCCAGAAGACAGGGGGCTTCCCGCTATGGCTACACCTTC	CASRGSRRQGASRYGYTF
NA	15	many	TRBV7-9	TRBJ2-3	TGTGCCAGCAGTCCCCGTGGGGCCCCGGGAGATACGCAGTATTTT	CASSPRGAPGDTQYF
NA	14	many	TRBV10-3	TRBJ1-4	TGTGCCATCAGTGAGTCGGTGGGAGGTGAAAAACTGTTTTTT	CAISESVGGEKLFF
NA	13	many	TRBV30	TRBJ1-5	TGTGCCTGGAGTGGGCAGGGTGATCAGCCCCAGCATTTT	CAWSGQGDQPQHF
NA	14	many	TRBV28	TRBJ1-2	TGTGCCAGCAGCCGAAACCAGGGGCTCTATGGCTACACCTTC	CASSRNQGLYGYTF
NA	15	NA	TRBV5-1	TRBJ2-3	TGCGCCAGCAGCAGGGACGGTTCTATCACAGATACGCAGTATTTT	CASSRDGSITDTQYF
NA	14	few	TRBV6-1	TRBJ1-1	TGTGCCAGCAGTGAATATCAGGGGAGGACTGAAGCTTTCTTT	CASSEYQGRTEAFF
NA	15	many	TRBV20-1	TRBJ1-2	TGCAGTGCTAGAGAGTTCGGGGGCAGGGTCCGGGGCTACACCTTC	CSAREFGGRVRGYTF
NA	13	many	TRBV28	TRBJ1-1	TGTGCCAGCACCTTATATGGGGTGACTGAAGCTTTCTTT	CASTLYGVTEAFF
NA	14	NA	TRBV28	TRBJ2-5	TGTGCCAGCAGTTTTGTGACAGAAGAAGAGACCCAGTACTTC	CASSFVTEEETQYF
TRBD1	14	many	TRBV18	TRBJ2-7	TGTGCCAGCTCACGGGACAGGGCCTCCTACGAGCAGTACTTC	CASSRDRASYEQYF